This TCR beta chain was recovered during a study of control samples from healthy donors and cancer patients. V was pared by 5 bases and J by 4 bases, with 23 bases between. The CDR3 has 17 amino acids. Germline CDR1 ENHRY, CDR2 SYGVKD. The protocol was immunoSEQ multiplex PCR, while the TCRdb copy is restricted to in-frame clones and leaves out a portion. The table includes 130,000 to 150,000 clones, roughly 94% detected once. J is TRBJ2-5 and V is TRBV10-3, with D perhaps matching TRBD1 (6 bases). The sequence derives from a man aged 55 to 70 with colorectal cancer. Sequences were obtained from PBMCs. CDR3 bases: TGTGCCATCAGTTCAGAACTTATTACAGGGACCGGAGAGACCCAGTACTTC. This translates into CAISSELITGTGETQYF.